The 2 T cell receptor beta chains in this list originate from one sample, sequenced in a study of radiation and T cells in renal cell carcinoma. Sequencing was performed with immunoSEQ multiplex PCR; in TCRdb, only in-frame clones are kept and a portion is missing. The table has about 77,000 clones, 83% seen once. Time point: blood 4 weeks post-SBRT, at nephrectomy. Described treatment: 15 Gy SBRT to primary tumor, nephrectomy 4 weeks later. The material was blood, obtained from a patient whose treatment included radiotherapy and nephrectomy. Receptor source: a woman in her sixties with renal cell carcinoma.

This clone was seen a handful of times. V and J are TRBV4-2 and TRBJ1-1; D uncertain. Trimming took 0 bases from V and 3 from J, leaving 11 bases between them. This CDR3 has 15 amino acids. Germline V lookup: CDR1 LGHNA, CDR2 YNFKEQ. This CDR3 is CASSQEWVRDTEAFF. The CDR3 nucleotides are TGTGCCAGCAGCCAAGAATGGGTTAGGGACACTGAAGCTTTCTTT.

The rearrangement links TRBV5-1 to TRBJ2-5; the match to TRBD1 covers 9 bases. The J call may not be correct, given that the DNA end is closer to TRBJ2-7. In germline, CDR1 is SGHRS, CDR2 YFSETQ. The CDR3 contains 14 residues. The CDR3 nucleotides read TGCGCCAGCAGCTTGGGGGACAGGGAGTACGAGCAGTACTTC. Residues: CASSLGDREYEQYF.